This TCR beta chain was found in a study of blood T cells in healthy people across ages. Study-level points and caveats: Naive CD4+ cells and diversity were both higher in long-lived donors than in aged donors. From one million sequenced T cells, diversity estimates were lower bounds.

For every donor, a draw yielded around 10 milliliters of peripheral blood. A word on this clonotype: Its antigen remains unknown.

The CDR3 is 12 amino acids. Combining a sample-barcoded 5' primer with a J-beta primer mix, a second PCR ran for 7 to 11 cycles. TCRdb processed the 5' RACE reads anew with MiXCR; each CDR3 protein has one entry. Of over 1,200,000 distinct CDR3 sequences in the sample, roughly 64% were seen once. Sequences were obtained from blood. The J gene is TRBJ1-2, the V gene TRBV21-1. TRBV21-1 is a pseudogene. This TCR was recovered from a man aged 18 to 29 in good health. CDR3 nucleotide sequence: TGTGCCAGCAGCAAATGGGTGGGCGGCTACACCTTC. Its protein product is CASSKWVGGYTF.